This T cell receptor (beta chain) was found in a study of vaccination and CD4 T cells after COVID-19. Germline CDR1 reads MNHNS; CDR2 reads SASEGT. The CDR3 is 13 amino acids. With 6 bases removed from V and 4 bases from J, the gap between germline ends came to 10 bases. Treatment given: roughly 10-day PBMC culture with coronavirus spike peptide pools or control peptides (ViraFEST assay). Positive PCR tests came between March and December 2020, ahead of the US Alpha, Beta and Delta variants. This clonotype showed up just a few times. Its antigen is undetermined. Oncomine TCR Beta short-read sequencing was applied to DNA from cultured CD4+ T cells. TCRdb re-called the PCR reads through MiXCR, storing one row per CDR3 protein. The table has about 14,000 distinct CDR3 sequences, about 29% seen once.

The material sequenced was cultured CD4+ T cells from blood. This receptor was identified in a human donor with COVID-19. The rearrangement uses TRBV6-1 and TRBJ2-1, with D hard to call. The CDR3 DNA reads TGTGCCAGCAGAGAACGTTTATACAATGAGCAGTTCTTC. This encodes CASRERLYNEQFF.